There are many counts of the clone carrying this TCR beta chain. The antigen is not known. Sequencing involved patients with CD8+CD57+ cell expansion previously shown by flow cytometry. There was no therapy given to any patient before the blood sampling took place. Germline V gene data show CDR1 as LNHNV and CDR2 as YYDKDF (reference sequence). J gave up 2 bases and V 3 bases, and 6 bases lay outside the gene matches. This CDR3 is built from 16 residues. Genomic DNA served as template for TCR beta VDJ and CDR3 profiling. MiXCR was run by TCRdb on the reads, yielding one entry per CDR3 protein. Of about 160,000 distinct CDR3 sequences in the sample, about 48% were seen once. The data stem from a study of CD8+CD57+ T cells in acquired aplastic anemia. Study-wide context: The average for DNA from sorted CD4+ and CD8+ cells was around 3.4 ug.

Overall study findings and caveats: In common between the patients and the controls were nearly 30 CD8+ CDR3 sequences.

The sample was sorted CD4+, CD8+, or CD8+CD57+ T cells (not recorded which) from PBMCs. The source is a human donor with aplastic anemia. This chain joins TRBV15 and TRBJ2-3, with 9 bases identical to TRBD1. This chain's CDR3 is CATSREGQGLTDTQYF. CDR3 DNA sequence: TGTGCCACCAGCAGGGAGGGACAGGGACTCACAGATACGCAGTATTTT. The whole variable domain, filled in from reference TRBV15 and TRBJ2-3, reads DAMVIQNPRYQVTQFGKPVTLSCSQTLNHNVMYWYQQKSSQAPKLLFHYYDKDFNNEADTPDNFQSRRPNTSFCFLDIRSPGLGDTAMYLCATSREGQGLTDTQYFGPGTRLTVL.